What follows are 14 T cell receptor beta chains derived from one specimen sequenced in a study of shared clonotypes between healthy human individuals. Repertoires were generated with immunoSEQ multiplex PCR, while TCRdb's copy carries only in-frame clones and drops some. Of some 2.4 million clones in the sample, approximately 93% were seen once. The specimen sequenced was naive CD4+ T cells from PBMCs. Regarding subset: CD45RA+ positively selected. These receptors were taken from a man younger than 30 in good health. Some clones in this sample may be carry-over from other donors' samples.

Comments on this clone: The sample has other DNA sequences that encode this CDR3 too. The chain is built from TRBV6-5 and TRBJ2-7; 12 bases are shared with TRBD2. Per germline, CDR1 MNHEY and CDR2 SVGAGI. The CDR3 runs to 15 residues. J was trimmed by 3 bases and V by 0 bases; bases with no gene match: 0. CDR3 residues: CASSYSTSGSYEQYF. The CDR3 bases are TGTGCCAGCAGTTACTCGACTAGCGGGAGCTACGAGCAGTACTTC.

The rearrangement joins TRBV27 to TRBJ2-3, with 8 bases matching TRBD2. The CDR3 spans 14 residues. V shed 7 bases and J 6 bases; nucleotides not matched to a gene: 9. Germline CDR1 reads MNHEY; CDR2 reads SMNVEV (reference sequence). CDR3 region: CASKIEREMDTQYF. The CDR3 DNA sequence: TGTGCCAGCAAGATAGAGCGGGAGATGGATACGCAGTATTTT.

CDR3 in DNA: TGTGCCAGCAGTACCATGGGGGATGGCACCGGGGAGCTGTTTTTT. Encoded protein: CASSTMGDGTGELFF. The chain links TRBV28 to TRBJ2-2; TRBD1 or TRBD2 may be the D gene (5 bases each). The CDR3 has 15 amino acids. V was trimmed by 5 bases and J by 4 bases, leaving 14 bases between them. CDR1 and CDR2 from the germline V gene are MDHEN and SYDVKM.

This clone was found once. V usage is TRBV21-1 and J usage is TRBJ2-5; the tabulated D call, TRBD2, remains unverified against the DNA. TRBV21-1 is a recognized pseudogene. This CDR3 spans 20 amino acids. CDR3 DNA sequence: TGTGCCAGCAGCAAATGCAGTTACGGGCTAGCGGGAGGACCGGGAGAGACCCAGTACTTC. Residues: CASSKCSYGLAGGPGETQYF.

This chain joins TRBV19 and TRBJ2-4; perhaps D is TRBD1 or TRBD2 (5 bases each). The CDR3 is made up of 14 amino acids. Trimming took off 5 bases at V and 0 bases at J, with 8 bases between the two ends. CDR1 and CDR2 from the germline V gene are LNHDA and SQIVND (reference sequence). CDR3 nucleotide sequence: TGTGCCAGTAGTGTCGGGACAGCCAAAAACATTCAGTACTTC. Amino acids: CASSVGTAKNIQYF.

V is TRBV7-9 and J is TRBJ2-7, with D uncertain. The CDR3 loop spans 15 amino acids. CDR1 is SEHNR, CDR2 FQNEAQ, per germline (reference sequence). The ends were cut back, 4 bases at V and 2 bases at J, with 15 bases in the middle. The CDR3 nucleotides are TGTGCCAGCAGCTCCAAAGGCACCGACCCCTACGAGCAGTACTTC. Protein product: CASSSKGTDPYEQYF.

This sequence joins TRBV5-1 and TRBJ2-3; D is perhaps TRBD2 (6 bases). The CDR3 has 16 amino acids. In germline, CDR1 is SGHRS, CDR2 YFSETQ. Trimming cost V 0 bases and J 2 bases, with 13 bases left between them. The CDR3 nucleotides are TGCGCCAGCAGCTTGGCAACGGGAGCCCTCACAGATACGCAGTATTTT. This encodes CASSLATGALTDTQYF.

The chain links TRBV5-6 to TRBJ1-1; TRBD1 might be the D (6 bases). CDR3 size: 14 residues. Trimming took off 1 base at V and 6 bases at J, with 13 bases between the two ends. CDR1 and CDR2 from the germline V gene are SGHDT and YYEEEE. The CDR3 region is CASSLRGGAAEAFF. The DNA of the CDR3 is TGTGCCAGCAGCTTGCGAGGGGGGGCCGCTGAAGCTTTCTTT.

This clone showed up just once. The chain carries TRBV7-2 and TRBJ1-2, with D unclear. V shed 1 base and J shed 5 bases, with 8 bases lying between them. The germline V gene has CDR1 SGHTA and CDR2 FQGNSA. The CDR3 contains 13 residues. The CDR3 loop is CASSLERGYGYTF. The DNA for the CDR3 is TGTGCCAGCAGCTTAGAACGGGGATATGGCTACACCTTC.

The CDR3 reads CASSLDRGGGNTIYF. The CDR3 bases are TGTGCCAGCAGCTTAGACAGGGGCGGCGGAAACACCATATATTTT. The chain couples TRBV7-9 to TRBJ1-3, with 7 bases identical to TRBD1. V dropped 1 base and J dropped 4; count of bases not matched to a gene: 4. The CDR3 runs 15 residues. Germline CDR1 SEHNR, CDR2 FQNEAQ (reference sequence).

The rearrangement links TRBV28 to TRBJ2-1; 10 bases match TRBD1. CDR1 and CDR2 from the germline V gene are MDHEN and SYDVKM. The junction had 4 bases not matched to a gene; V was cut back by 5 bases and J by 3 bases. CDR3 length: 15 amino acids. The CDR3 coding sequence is TGTGCCAGCAGTCCGTGGACAGGGGGCTACAATGAGCAGTTCTTC. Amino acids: CASSPWTGGYNEQFF.

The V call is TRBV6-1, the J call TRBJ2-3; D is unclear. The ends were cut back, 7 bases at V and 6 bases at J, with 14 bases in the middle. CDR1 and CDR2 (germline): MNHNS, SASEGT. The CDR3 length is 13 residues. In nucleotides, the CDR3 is TGTGCCAGCATTAACTATGGTGGGGATACGCAGTATTTT. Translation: CASINYGGDTQYF.

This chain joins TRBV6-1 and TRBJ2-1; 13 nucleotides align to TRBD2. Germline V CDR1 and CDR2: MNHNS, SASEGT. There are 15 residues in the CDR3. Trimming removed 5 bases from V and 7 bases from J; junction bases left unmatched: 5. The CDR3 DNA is TGTGCCAGCAGTCAGGGACTAGCGGGATATAATGAGCAGTTCTTC. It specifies CASSQGLAGYNEQFF.

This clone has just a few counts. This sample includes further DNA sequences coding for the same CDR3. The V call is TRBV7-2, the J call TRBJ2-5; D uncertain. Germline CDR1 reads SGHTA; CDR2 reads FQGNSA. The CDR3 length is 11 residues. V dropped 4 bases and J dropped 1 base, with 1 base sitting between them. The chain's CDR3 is CASSSQETQYF. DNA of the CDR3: TGTGCCAGCAGCTCCCAAGAGACCCAGTACTTC.